This TCR beta chain was identified in a study of T cells in Graves' hyperthyroidism and ophthalmopathy. Study-wide results and limits: Blood samples included most of the expanded thyroid clonotypes exceeding 0.001. Prediction of ophthalmopathy progression came a median around 7.1 months pre-onset. Classification by a 13 V-J model distinguished ophthalmopathy from stable hyperthyroidism.

Researchers barred patients who had uncontrolled infection, other autoimmune disease, pregnancy or lactation. As concerns this clonotype: The antigen is unknown.

The CDR3 regions of TCR beta were amplified from RNA transcripts. In the first-round RT-PCR of the TCR CDR3, the HTBI primer set was used. TCRdb called the multiplex PCR reads again in MiXCR, with one record for every CDR3 protein. The data show 600,000 to 700,000 distinct CDR3 sequences, 45% seen once. V was cut by 7 bases and J by 10 bases, with 11 bases left in between. CDR3 size: 12 residues. The specimen was peripheral blood or thyroid tissue (not recorded which). The receptor was isolated from an adult man with Graves' disease, either hyperthyroidism or ophthalmopathy (not recorded which). The gene calls are TRBV12-3 or TRBV12-4 and TRBJ1-6; D gene ambiguous. This chain's CDR3 is CASNEGNSPLHF. In nucleotides, the CDR3 is TGTGCCAGCAACGAAGGAAACTCACCCCTCCACTTT.